These 32 T cell receptor beta chains came from one sample sequenced in a study of OX40 agonist ivuxolimab in advanced cancers. Sequenced by immunoSEQ multiplex PCR; TCRdb stores in-frame clones only, minus some. Of around 80,000 clones in the sample, approximately 86% are singletons; the top ten hold just over 2.5%. This material consisted of CD4+ or CD8+ T cells sorted from blood, taken in a trial of the OX40 agonist ivuxolimab. These TCRs come from an adult with an advanced solid tumor such as melanoma, head and neck, liver or kidney cancer.

The chain couples TRBV6-1 to TRBJ2-2; maybe TRBD2 (7 bases). CDR3 length equals 16 residues. CDR1 is MNHNS, CDR2 SASEGT, per germline. Trimming removed 4 bases from V and 7 bases from J, with 19 bases in between. CDR3 coding DNA: TGTGCCAGCAGTGTCGCCGGGGGCAGGGAGGGCGGGGAGCTGTTTTTT. Its protein product is CASSVAGGREGGELFF.

The chain links TRBV6-5 to TRBJ2-5; tentatively, D is TRBD1 or TRBD2 (5 bases each). Trimming shortened V by 5 bases and J by 7 bases, and 20 bases separated the two germline ends. CDR3 length equals 15 residues. Germline V gene sequence: CDR1 MNHEY, CDR2 SVGAGI. This CDR3 reads CASSRVGAGKGTQYF. The CDR3 DNA reads TGTGCCAGCAGTAGGGTCGGGGCAGGGAAAGGGACCCAGTACTTC.

J is TRBJ2-3 and V is TRBV10-3; D not resolved. The CDR3 sequence is 12 residues long. The V end was cut by 2 bases, the J end by 4 bases, with 4 bases between. CDR1 and CDR2 from the germline V gene are ENHRY and SYGVKD. The DNA of the CDR3 is TGTGCCATCAGTGAGCCATCAGATACGCAGTATTTT. It yields the protein CAISEPSDTQYF.

In DNA, the CDR3 is TGTGCCAGTAGTATAGGAGGGCGAGAAGGGGATACGCAGTATTTT. As protein: CASSIGGREGDTQYF. This rearrangement joins TRBV19 to TRBJ2-3, with D maybe TRBD2 (5 bases). This CDR3 spans 15 amino acids. The V and J ends lost 1 base and 6 bases respectively, with 14 bases between them. The germline CDR1 and CDR2 sequences are LNHDA and SQIVND (reference sequence).

The V and J genes are TRBV18 and TRBJ1-1; weak D call: TRBD1 (6 bases). This CDR3 is built from 15 residues. Trimming cost V 3 bases and J 4 bases, with 15 bases left between them. The germline V gene encodes CDR1 KGHSH and CDR2 LQKENI. DNA for the CDR3: TGTGCCAGCTCACCCCCGGGGGCAACGGGCACTGAAGCTTTCTTT. Translating gives CASSPPGATGTEAFF. Complete variable domain (other parts from reference TRBV18 and TRBJ1-1): NAGVMQNPRHLVRRRGQEARLRCSPMKGHSHVYWYRQLPEEGLKFMVYLQKENIIDESGMPKERFSAEFPKEGPSILRIQQVVRGDSAAYFCASSPPGATGTEAFFGQGTRLTVV.

J is TRBJ2-3 and V is TRBV5-6; D possibly corresponds to TRBD2 (5 bases). Germline V gene data show CDR1 as SGHDT and CDR2 as YYEEEE. Trimming removed 4 bases from V and 6 bases from J, with 15 bases in between. This CDR3 has 14 amino acids. The CDR3 nucleotides read TGTGCCAGCAGCCGAGGGCTAGTCACGGATACGCAGTATTTT. The encoded protein is CASSRGLVTDTQYF.

The sample holds one count of this clone. The chain is built from TRBV10-3 and TRBJ2-7; TRBD1 aligns across 9 bases. The CDR3 covers 15 residues. Germline CDR1 is ENHRY and CDR2 is SYGVKD. In DNA form, the CDR3 reads TGTGCCAGCAGTTCCACCGGGACAGGGAAAGGCGAGCAGTACGTC. It is translated as CASSSTGTGKGEQYV.

This rearrangement joins TRBV25-1 to TRBJ1-4; no clear D gene. Trimming removed 6 bases from V and 2 bases from J, with 4 bases in between. This CDR3 is 12 amino acids long. Germline-derived CDR1 and CDR2 are MGHDK and SYGVNS. In DNA form, the CDR3 reads TGTGCCAGCAGGGATACTAATGAAAAACTGTTTTTT. This gives the protein CASRDTNEKLFF.

J is TRBJ1-6 and V is TRBV30; 8 nucleotides match TRBD1. Germline CDR1 and CDR2: GTSNPN and SVGIG (reference sequence). The trim removed 0 bases at V and 10 bases at J, leaving 5 bases unmatched. This CDR3 has 14 amino acids. This chain's CDR3 is CAWSVRQGASPLHF. CDR3 bases: TGTGCCTGGAGTGTCCGGCAGGGGGCCTCACCCCTCCACTTT.

The rearrangement uses TRBV18 and TRBJ2-3; 9 bases are a match to TRBD1. Germline V gene data show CDR1 as KGHSH and CDR2 as LQKENI. The CDR3 extends over 17 amino acids. V was clipped by 0 bases and J by 1 base; unmatched bases: 5. CDR3 sequence reads: CASSPPGWDRGTDTQYF. The CDR3 nucleotides are TGTGCCAGCTCACCACCGGGCTGGGACAGGGGCACAGATACGCAGTATTTT.

The V call is TRBV6-5, the J call TRBJ2-5; tentative D call: TRBD1 (5 bases). CDR1 and CDR2 (germline): MNHEY, SVGAGI. The CDR3 totals 15 residues. Between the trimmed V and J ends, which lost 4 bases and 4 bases, there was a span of 16 bases. CDR3 bases: TGTGCCAGCAGTTTCACGGACGGTGGGGCAGAGACCCAGTACTTC. Translating it yields CASSFTDGGAETQYF.

The genes are TRBV5-4 and TRBJ1-1; D remains ambiguous. There are 15 residues in the CDR3. The ends were cut back, 0 bases at V and 4 bases at J, with 13 bases in the middle. Germline V gives CDR1 SGHNT, CDR2 YYREEE (reference sequence). The CDR3: CASSLAPSESTEAFF. The CDR3 DNA is TGTGCCAGCAGCTTGGCCCCCAGTGAGAGCACTGAAGCTTTCTTT.

V usage is TRBV9 and J usage is TRBJ2-6, with D possibly matching TRBD1 (6 bases). This CDR3 is 16 amino acids long. V was pared by 4 bases and J by 1 base, with 12 bases between. Per germline, CDR1 SGDLS and CDR2 YYNGEE. The CDR3 is CASSHSQGSGANVLTF. The CDR3 DNA reads TGTGCCAGCAGCCACTCACAGGGTTCTGGGGCCAACGTCCTGACTTTC.

The rearrangement joins TRBV13 to TRBJ2-5, with 9 bases fitting TRBD1. The CDR3 length is 15 residues. Per the germline V gene, CDR1 is PRHDT and CDR2 is FYEKMQ (reference sequence). With 0 bases clipped from V and 5 bases from J, the junction kept 4 bases outside the gene matches. The CDR3 DNA is TGTGCCAGCAGCTTAGGGGGGACAGGGAAGGAGACCCAGTACTTC. This sequence encodes CASSLGGTGKETQYF.

The V call is TRBV19, the J call TRBJ1-5, with 10 bases identical to TRBD1. Trimming at V came to 9 bases and at J to 7 bases, leaving 6 bases not matched to a gene. Germline V gene sequence: CDR1 LNHDA, CDR2 SQIVND (reference sequence). The CDR3 contains 13 residues. The CDR3 bases are TGTGCCAGCGGGGACAGGGGAAGGCAGCCCCAGCATTTT. It translates to CASGDRGRQPQHF.

The chain employs TRBV11-2 and TRBJ1-6; 9 bases are a match to TRBD1. The junction had 6 bases not matched to a gene; V was cut back by 5 bases and J by 10 bases. The CDR3 extends over 14 amino acids. The V gene's germline CDR1 is SGHAT and CDR2 FQNNGV. In nucleotides, the CDR3 is TGTGCCAGCAGCCCGGGACAGGGTGGCTCACCCCTCCACTTT. Translation: CASSPGQGGSPLHF.

The J gene is TRBJ1-2, the V gene TRBV9; D gene ambiguous. V lost 3 bases and J lost 6, with 3 bases in between. The germline V gene encodes CDR1 SGDLS and CDR2 YYNGEE. CDR3 length: 10 residues. CDR3 in DNA: TGTGCCAGCAGCGGCCATGGCTACACCTTC. This encodes CASSGHGYTF.

The J gene is TRBJ2-7, the V gene TRBV6-5; TRBD1 might be the D (6 bases). Looked up from germline, CDR1 is MNHEY and CDR2 is SVGAGI. There are 15 residues in the CDR3. Trimming shortened V by 0 bases and J by 1 base, and 10 bases separated the two germline ends. The CDR3 protein is CASSYSVQGSYEQYF. For the CDR3, the DNA is TGTGCCAGCAGTTACTCGGTTCAGGGGTCCTACGAGCAGTACTTC.

In DNA form, the CDR3 reads TGCGCCAGCAGCTCAGGATCAGGGGGCGGGAGAGATACGCAGTATTTT. Amino acid sequence: CASSSGSGGGRDTQYF. The chain joins TRBV5-1 to TRBJ2-3, with D perhaps matching TRBD1 (8 bases). The CDR3 sequence is 16 residues long. CDR1 and CDR2 from the germline V gene are SGHRS and YFSETQ. Trimming took 3 bases from V and 5 from J, leaving 19 bases between them.

This chain joins TRBV6-1 and TRBJ1-4; perhaps TRBD1 as D (6 bases). The CDR3 totals 15 residues. V lost 0 bases and J 6 bases, leaving 11 bases between the germline ends. Germline CDR1 reads MNHNS; CDR2 reads SASEGT. In DNA form, the CDR3 reads TGTGCCAGCAGTGAAGCAGCGGGGGCGGATGAAAAACTGTTTTTT. Translating gives CASSEAAGADEKLFF.

V usage is TRBV6-6 and J usage is TRBJ1-2; 9 nucleotides match TRBD1. After removal of 6 bases from V and 1 base from J, the junction contained 6 bases not matched to a gene. The CDR3 has 15 amino acids. Germline values: CDR1 MNHNY, CDR2 SVGAGI (reference sequence). The CDR3 bases are TGTGCCAGCAGGTTACAGGGGGCAGATAACTATGGCTACACCTTC. Its translation: CASRLQGADNYGYTF.

The chain combines TRBV30 with TRBJ1-2; D is unclear. Germline lookup yields CDR1 GTSNPN and CDR2 SVGIG (reference sequence). The CDR3 covers 13 residues. V lost 3 bases and J 6 bases, leaving 14 bases between the germline ends. CDR3 sequence: CAWSRQAKDGYTF. CDR3 DNA sequence: TGTGCCTGGAGCCGGCAGGCAAAGGATGGCTACACCTTC.

This chain joins TRBV28 and TRBJ2-1; D is undetermined. V gave up 6 bases and J gave up 2 bases, with 14 bases separating them. Germline V CDR1 and CDR2: MDHEN, SYDVKM. There are 15 residues in the CDR3. CDR3 sequence (DNA): TGTGCCAGCAGCTCCGGTGAATCCGCCTACAATGAGCAGTTCTTC. Its translation is CASSSGESAYNEQFF.

This clone was seen only a few times. The V and J genes are TRBV19 and TRBJ1-1; the D is unclear. Per the germline V gene, CDR1 is LNHDA and CDR2 is SQIVND (reference sequence). This CDR3 has 12 amino acids. V was pared by 2 bases and J by 6 bases, with 7 bases between. The CDR3 DNA reads as TGTGCCAGTAGTATACGTGAGTCTGAAGCTTTCTTT. Protein product: CASSIRESEAFF.

In nucleotides, the CDR3 is TGTGCCAGCGTTGACATCGGACGGCTGTCTTTTGAAGCTTTCTTT. This sequence encodes CASVDIGRLSFEAFF. The chain has TRBV6-5 and TRBJ1-1; D gene ambiguous. The CDR3 covers 15 residues. From germline, CDR1 is MNHEY and CDR2 SVGAGI. Trimming stripped 8 bases from V and 7 bases from J, with 23 bases between.

The J gene is TRBJ2-1, the V gene TRBV9; a weak D match, TRBD1 (6 bases). Germline lookup yields CDR1 SGDLS and CDR2 YYNGEE. This CDR3 has 14 amino acids. V lost 3 bases, J lost 6 bases, and 13 bases lay in between. CDR3 region: CASSAIPDSNEQFF. Here the CDR3 DNA reads TGTGCCAGCAGCGCAATCCCGGACAGCAATGAGCAGTTCTTC.

This chain connects TRBV11-1 to TRBJ1-3; tentatively, D is TRBD1 (5 bases). Germline V gives CDR1 SGHAT, CDR2 FQDESV (reference sequence). This CDR3 has 16 residues. V lost 4 bases, J lost 0 bases, and 13 bases lay in between. The CDR3 spells CASSSDSFYSGNTIYF. The CDR3, as DNA: TGTGCCAGCAGCTCTGACAGTTTTTACTCTGGAAACACCATATATTTT.

The sample holds a few counts of this clone. Distinct nucleotide sequences in the sample also encode this CDR3. The gene calls are TRBV7-2 and TRBJ1-1, with D hard to call. This CDR3 comprises 13 residues. Germline V gene sequence: CDR1 SGHTA, CDR2 FQGNSA. Trimming took 2 bases from V and 2 from J, leaving 6 bases between them. CDR3 sequence: CASSLTTNTEAFF. In nucleotides, the CDR3 is TGTGCCAGCAGCTTAACAACAAACACTGAAGCTTTCTTT.

The chain couples TRBV6-1 to TRBJ2-1; maybe TRBD1 (6 bases). The V end was cut by 1 base, the J end by 4 bases, with 17 bases between. The germline CDR1 and CDR2 sequences are MNHNS and SASEGT. The CDR3 spans 17 residues. The CDR3 nucleotides are TGTGCCAGCAGTGAAGAGAGCTACAGGGCTCGGTACAATGAGCAGTTCTTC. Its protein product is CASSEESYRARYNEQFF.

Here the CDR3 reads CASSPGGFYNEQFF. The CDR3 nucleotides read TGTGCCAGCAGCCCCGGGGGGTTCTACAATGAGCAGTTCTTC. The rearrangement uses TRBV11-2 and TRBJ2-1, with 7 bases lining up with TRBD2. The J segment lost 3 bases and the V segment lost 5 bases, leaving 4 bases of the junction unmatched. The CDR3 has 14 residues. The germline CDR1 and CDR2 sequences are SGHAT and FQNNGV. The whole variable domain, filled in from reference TRBV11-2 and TRBJ2-1, reads EAGVAQSPRYKIIEKRQSVAFWCNPISGHATLYWYQQILGQGPKLLIQFQNNGVVDDSQLPKDRFSAERLKGVDSTLKIQPAKLEDSAVYLCASSPGGFYNEQFFGPGTRLTVL.

V gene TRBV2 combines with J gene TRBJ2-5; D perhaps matches TRBD1 (6 bases). The CDR3 contains 12 residues. Per the germline V gene, CDR1 is SNHLY and CDR2 is FYNNEI. The germline V and J ends were trimmed by 6 bases and 4 bases, with 9 bases remaining between them. Written as DNA, the CDR3 is TGTGCCAGCAGAGCGGACAGAGAGACCCAGTACTTC. As protein: CASRADRETQYF.

CDR3 protein: CATSRISTGEVGYTF. The CDR3 DNA reads as TGTGCCACCAGCCGGATATCGACAGGGGAGGTGGGCTACACCTTC. The chain is built from TRBV15 and TRBJ1-2; 8 nucleotides align to TRBD1. CDR3 length: 15 residues. Germline loops: CDR1 LNHNV, CDR2 YYDKDF (reference sequence). The V and J ends lost 5 bases and 8 bases, in that order; junction bases with no gene match: 13.